This note documents a single T cell receptor beta chain sequence. The target of this receptor is not known. The input lacks base qualities; no much larger clone sits a single base away. Libraries came from the immunoSEQ multiplex PCR assay. Not all clones reach the TCRdb copy of this immuneACCESS table, which keeps in-frame sequences only. Checked studies attribute under half of the gap to unresolved V genes and leave the rest unexplained. The sample profile shows fewer than 30,000 clones; about four fifths of them were found once. Of the sample, approximately 0.69% falls within the top ten clones. V loses 3 bases of germline sequence and J loses 6 bases, and the interval between the two ends is 11 bases. Taken from cysteine to phenylalanine, the CDR3 has 13 residues. This entry keeps only the CDR3 DNA: 39 bases, framed from base 1. CDR1 and CDR2 are read off the germline V gene (reference sequence) as MNHNY and SVGAGI.

This record belongs to a study of T cells in narcolepsy (dated by TCRdb to 2016 to 2019). With regard to the full study: Patients with narcolepsy type 1 or type 2 (NT1, NT2) and healthy control donors were enrolled in the study. The study used TCR Vbeta sequencing to track clonotypes in blood and CSF while looking for autoreactive T cells in narcolepsy patients that target self-antigens of hypocretin neurons (hypocretin, TRIB2).

Beyond this particular receptor, the publication reports: Patients and controls had comparable numbers of sequenced blood memory CD4+ clonotypes, averaging about 39,000 and 35,000, respectively. Autoreactive clonotypes were reported to be detected serially in the blood of the same patients and of different patients, but not in the blood of healthy controls. No sequences matching autoreactive T cell clones were contained in some blood memory CD4+ repertoires from patients and controls. HCRT-specific and TRIB2-specific autoreactive clonotypes were highlighted in plots that compared CD4+ T cell clonotypes in CSF versus blood from the same patient.

For TCR Vbeta sequencing, memory CD4+ T cells were sorted ex vivo from the peripheral blood of narcolepsy patients and healthy controls. The sequence derives from a human donor with narcolepsy. Sequencing was carried out using CD45RA- memory CD4+ T cells from PBMCs. The sample's cell subset or site label is to be understood as: memory T cells sorted ex vivo from peripheral blood. The chain uses TRBV6-6 and TRBJ1-2, with the D gene uncertain. The sequenced DNA is TGTGCCAGCAGTTATGGGCCTGCGGATGGCTACACCTTC. It is translated as CASSYGPADGYTF.